These 29 T cell receptor beta chains were sequenced from one sample in a study of blood T cell repertoires in COVID-19. Method: immunoSEQ multiplex PCR; TCRdb's copy keeps in-frame clones and lacks some. The sample yields tens of thousands of clones, 75% to 80% seen once. Sequenced: peripheral blood. The receptor set was obtained from a human donor with active or convalescent COVID-19. The donor label of this sample is uncertain.

The chain employs TRBV7-6 and TRBJ2-3; 11 positions agree with TRBD2. The CDR3 length is 16 residues. The germline gives CDR1 SGHVS, CDR2 FNYEAQ. V trimming: 3 bases; J trimming: 5 bases; junction bases outside the gene matches: 7. This CDR3 reads CASSFGSGRAVDTQYF. CDR3 bases: TGTGCCAGCAGCTTCGGTAGCGGGAGGGCTGTAGATACGCAGTATTTT.

The V gene is TRBV19, the J gene TRBJ2-7; TRBD1 aligns across 7 bases. Unmatched junction bases numbered 11, after V lost 3 bases and J lost 0 bases. CDR1 and CDR2 (germline): LNHDA, SQIVND (reference sequence). The CDR3 is 17 residues long. This CDR3 reads CASSIRPGQHPSYEQYF. The CDR3 DNA sequence: TGTGCCAGTAGTATCAGACCGGGACAGCACCCCTCCTACGAGCAGTACTTC.

The chain uses TRBV5-1 and TRBJ1-4, with 8 bases aligning to TRBD1. The CDR3 has 16 residues. V gave up 3 bases and J gave up 1 base; unmatched junction bases: 5. CDR1 is SGHRS and CDR2 is YFSETQ in the germline V gene. CDR3 amino acids: CASSYLGTGTNEKLFF. The CDR3 coding sequence is TGCGCCAGCAGCTACCTTGGGACAGGAACTAATGAAAAACTGTTTTTT.

The chain is built from TRBV29-1 and TRBJ2-3; 7 bases match TRBD1. CDR1 and CDR2 from the germline V gene are SQVTM and ANQGSEA. V shed 7 bases and J 2 bases; nucleotides not matched to a gene: 12. The CDR3 totals 15 residues. CDR3 in amino acids: CSATTGTQPTDTQYF. DNA of the CDR3: TGCAGCGCCACGACAGGGACCCAGCCCACAGATACGCAGTATTTT.

This chain uses TRBV9 with TRBJ1-2, with D tentatively TRBD1 (5 bases). This CDR3 contains 14 residues. In germline, CDR1 is SGDLS, CDR2 YYNGEE. V lost 3 bases and J 5 bases, leaving 14 bases between the germline ends. The CDR3 loop reads CASSAAGRDYGYTF. The CDR3 bases are TGTGCCAGCAGCGCTGCAGGCAGGGATTATGGCTACACCTTC. Supplemented by reference TRBV9 and TRBJ1-2, the full variable domain reads DSGVTQTPKHLITATGQRVTLRCSPRSGDLSVYWYQQSLDQGLQFLIQYYNGEERAKGNILERFSAQQFPDLHSELNLSSLELGDSALYFCASSAAGRDYGYTFGSGTRLTVV.

The chain carries TRBV6-6 and TRBJ2-1, with 14 nucleotides matching TRBD2. J lost 0 bases, V lost 5 bases, and 12 bases had no gene match. Germline V lookup: CDR1 MNHNY, CDR2 SVGAGI (reference sequence). The CDR3 length is 20 residues. The CDR3 sequence: CASSPHWTSGRLSSYNEQFF. The DNA for the CDR3 is TGTGCCAGCAGTCCCCATTGGACTAGCGGGAGGCTTAGCTCCTACAATGAGCAGTTCTTC.

This clone has just one count. The chain uses TRBV5-1 and TRBJ2-7; the match to TRBD2 covers 11 bases. This CDR3 contains 18 residues. V lost 0 bases and J lost 0; bases outside the gene matches: 8. Germline V gives CDR1 SGHRS, CDR2 YFSETQ. The CDR3, as DNA: TGCGCCAGCAGCTTGGCCAGCAGAACTAGCGGGAGCTCCTACGAGCAGTACTTC. Encoded protein: CASSLASRTSGSSYEQYF.

The chain combines TRBV10-3 with TRBJ1-2; 7 positions match TRBD1. The V gene's germline CDR1 is ENHRY and CDR2 SYGVKD. This CDR3 has 14 amino acids. V lost 6 bases to trimming and J lost 4 bases; unmatched junction nucleotides: 8. The CDR3, as DNA: TGTGCCATCAGCCTGACAGGGAATCCCTATGGCTACACCTTC. It translates to CAISLTGNPYGYTF.

This sequence joins TRBV28 and TRBJ2-5; the D is unclear. The CDR3 sequence is 13 residues long. The germline V and J ends were trimmed by 3 bases and 1 base, with 6 bases remaining between them. Germline CDR1 and CDR2: MDHEN and SYDVKM. The CDR3 protein is CASSLSGQETQYF. CDR3 nucleotides: TGTGCCAGCAGTTTGTCAGGCCAAGAGACCCAGTACTTC. Drawing the rest from reference TRBV28 and TRBJ2-5, the complete variable domain is DVKVTQSSRYLVKRTGEKVFLECVQDMDHENMFWYRQDPGLGLRLIYFSYDVKMKEKGDIPEGYSVSREKKERFSLILESASTNQTSMYLCASSLSGQETQYFGPGTRLLVL.

V and J are TRBV7-3 and TRBJ2-7, with 9 bases that match TRBD2. Germline V CDR1 and CDR2: SGHTA, FQGTGA. The V gene end was trimmed by 4 bases and the J gene end by 2 bases; junction bases not matched to a gene: 6. The CDR3 contains 15 residues. The CDR3 bases are TGTGCCAGCAGCTCATATGCTAGCGGGACCTACGAGCAGTACTTC. Its translation: CASSSYASGTYEQYF.

The chain recombines TRBV3-1 (or the pseudogene TRBV3-2) with TRBJ2-7; 7 positions agree with TRBD2. V lost 6 bases to trimming and J lost 3 bases; unmatched junction nucleotides: 11. Germline-derived CDR1 and CDR2 are LGHDT and YNNKEL (reference sequence). This CDR3 has 15 residues. CDR3 amino acids: CASRSLSGGVYEQYF. The CDR3 DNA follows: TGTGCCAGCAGATCTCTATCGGGAGGCGTCTACGAGCAGTACTTC.

This clone was detected a few times. The V call is TRBV30, the J call TRBJ1-5; D is possibly TRBD1 (6 bases). Between the trimmed V and J ends, which lost 4 bases and 1 base, there was a span of 11 bases. The CDR3 is made up of 14 amino acids. Germline V CDR1 and CDR2: GTSNPN, SVGIG (reference sequence). The CDR3 protein is CAWNQGMSNQPQHF. DNA for the CDR3: TGTGCCTGGAATCAGGGGATGAGCAATCAGCCCCAGCATTTT.

The chain employs TRBV19 and TRBJ1-1, with a weak D call TRBD1 (6 bases). Germline V gene sequence: CDR1 LNHDA, CDR2 SQIVND (reference sequence). Trimming cost V 5 bases and J 1 base, with 11 bases left between them. The CDR3 covers 14 residues. The CDR3 DNA reads as TGTGCCAGTAGTGAATCAGGGGCGAACACTGAAGCTTTCTTT. Amino acid sequence: CASSESGANTEAFF.

This clone was observed a few times. The V gene is TRBV3-1 (or the pseudogene TRBV3-2), the J gene TRBJ2-1; tentative D call: TRBD2 (5 bases). CDR3 length: 13 residues. From germline, CDR1 is LGHDT and CDR2 YNNKEL (reference sequence). The V gene lost 0 bases and the J gene lost 9 bases, with 9 bases spanning the gap. CDR3 nucleotide sequence: TGTGCCAGCAGCCAAGACCCTAGCATTGAGCAGTTCTTC. This codes for CASSQDPSIEQFF.

This clone has a handful of counts. The CDR3 region is CATSDFQDQPQHF. CDR3 nucleotide sequence: TGTGCCACCAGTGATTTTCAGGATCAGCCCCAGCATTTT. This chain joins TRBV24-1 and TRBJ1-5, with D uncertain. The CDR3 runs 13 residues. The germline gives CDR1 KGHDR, CDR2 SFDVKD. Trimming removed 1 base at V and 5 bases at J, with 5 bases between.

The chain combines TRBV5-1 with TRBJ2-1; D possibly corresponds to TRBD1 (5 bases). Germline V gene sequence: CDR1 SGHRS, CDR2 YFSETQ. The germline V and J ends were trimmed by 5 bases and 9 bases, with 15 bases remaining between them. The CDR3 spans 13 residues. The CDR3 region is CASSYQGSGEQFF. The CDR3, as DNA: TGCGCCAGCAGTTACCAGGGCTCCGGTGAGCAGTTCTTC.

The chain combines TRBV30 with TRBJ1-3, with D perhaps TRBD1 (6 bases). Germline V gene lookup returns CDR1 GTSNPN and CDR2 SVGIG (reference sequence). Trimming left V 0 bases short and J 6 bases short, with 12 bases between. There are 14 residues in the CDR3. The CDR3 region is CAWSVWGHENTIYF. CDR3 in DNA: TGTGCCTGGAGTGTTTGGGGGCATGAAAACACCATATATTTT.

This sequence joins TRBV2 and TRBJ1-5, with D tentatively TRBD1 (5 bases). Deletions cut 4 bases from V and 7 bases from J, with 11 bases between. The germline gives CDR1 SNHLY, CDR2 FYNNEI. The CDR3 has 13 residues. The chain's CDR3 is CASSGQGGQPQHF. CDR3 bases: TGTGCCAGCAGTGGCCAGGGAGGCCAGCCCCAGCATTTT.

This clone appeared a single time. This chain links TRBV9 with TRBJ2-2; D call uncertain. CDR1 is SGDLS, CDR2 YYNGEE, per germline. The V gene lost 1 base and the J gene lost 7 bases, with 8 bases spanning the gap. The CDR3 runs 13 residues. Written as DNA, the CDR3 is TGTGCCAGCAGCGTAAGCCCGCTCGGGGAGCTGTTTTTT. Protein sequence: CASSVSPLGELFF.

The chain recombines TRBV27 with TRBJ2-3, with 8 bases identical to TRBD1. V was pared by 10 bases and J by 4 bases, with 13 bases of the junction left unmatched. Germline CDR1 reads MNHEY; CDR2 reads SMNVEV (reference sequence). This CDR3 region has 15 residues. CDR3 residues: CATYSGQGLADTQYF. CDR3 bases: TGTGCCACCTACAGCGGACAGGGATTGGCAGATACGCAGTATTTT.

The V and J genes are TRBV3-1 (or the pseudogene TRBV3-2) and TRBJ1-2; 9 bases agree with TRBD1. Germline lookup yields CDR1 LGHDT and CDR2 YNNKEL (reference sequence). V lost 3 bases to trimming and J lost 0 bases; unmatched junction nucleotides: 5. The CDR3 runs to 16 residues. The CDR3 protein is CASSQADRGTNYGYTF. As DNA, the CDR3 is TGTGCCAGCAGCCAGGCAGACAGGGGGACTAACTATGGCTACACCTTC.

Written as DNA, the CDR3 is TGTGCCAGCAGCGGTGACAGGGAGGGCTACACCTTC. This gives the protein CASSGDREGYTF. The V gene is TRBV28, the J gene TRBJ1-2; 7 positions match TRBD1. V dropped 6 bases and J dropped 8; count of bases not matched to a gene: 6. Germline V gene lookup returns CDR1 MDHEN and CDR2 SYDVKM. CDR3 size: 12 residues.

The V and J genes are TRBV24-1 and TRBJ2-7; TRBD2 aligns across 9 bases. Germline-derived CDR1 and CDR2 are KGHDR and SFDVKD. The V gene end was trimmed by 2 bases and the J gene end by 2 bases; junction bases not matched to a gene: 18. This CDR3 has 20 amino acids. Here the CDR3 reads CATSDYWGEQSGRPTYEQYF. The CDR3 nucleotides read TGTGCCACCAGTGATTATTGGGGAGAACAGAGCGGGAGGCCGACCTACGAGCAGTACTTC.

This clone has at least ten counts. V is TRBV11-2 and J is TRBJ1-3; 7 nucleotides agree with TRBD1. The CDR3 runs to 18 residues. The germline CDR1 and CDR2 sequences are SGHAT and FQNNGV. The junction had 20 bases not matched to a gene; V was cut back by 5 bases and J by 7 bases. The CDR3 spells CASSRGRQGPTTSNTIYF. CDR3 bases: TGTGCCAGCAGCCGCGGTCGACAGGGACCAACGACCAGTAACACCATATATTTT. The entire variable domain, with the rest obtained from reference TRBV11-2 and TRBJ1-3, is as follows: EAGVAQSPRYKIIEKRQSVAFWCNPISGHATLYWYQQILGQGPKLLIQFQNNGVVDDSQLPKDRFSAERLKGVDSTLKIQPAKLEDSAVYLCASSRGRQGPTTSNTIYFGEGSWLTVV.

The CDR3 sequence is CSVGSGRVPGETQYF. As DNA, the CDR3 is TGCAGCGTAGGAAGCGGGAGAGTACCGGGGGAGACCCAGTACTTC. The genes are TRBV29-1 and TRBJ2-5, with TRBD2 matching over 8 bases. This CDR3 is built from 15 residues. The V and J ends lost 6 bases and 5 bases, in that order; junction bases with no gene match: 14. Germline CDR1 SQVTM, CDR2 ANQGSEA. Looking up the rest from reference TRBV29-1 and TRBJ2-5 gives the full variable domain: SAVISQKPSRDICQRGTSLTIQCQVDSQVTMMFWYRQQPGQSLTLIATANQGSEATYESGFVIDKFPISRPNLTFSTLTVSNMSPEDSSIYLCSVGSGRVPGETQYFGPGTRLLVL.

The chain employs TRBV6-6 and TRBJ2-7, with a possible D match to TRBD1 (5 bases). V lost 4 bases, J lost 5 bases, and 18 bases lay in between. Germline assignment: CDR1 MNHNY and CDR2 SVGAGI (reference sequence). CDR3 length equals 15 residues. CDR3 sequence: CASSSGYDAADEQYF. CDR3 in DNA: TGTGCCAGCAGTTCAGGGTACGATGCAGCCGACGAGCAGTACTTC.

V and J are TRBV4-3 and TRBJ2-1; 9 nucleotides match TRBD2. Germline V CDR1 and CDR2: LGHNA, YSLEER. The CDR3 length is 16 residues. Unmatched junction bases numbered 12, after V lost 4 bases and J lost 8 bases. CDR3 protein: CASSPQRLAGIDEQFF. CDR3 coding DNA: TGCGCCAGCAGCCCACAGAGGCTAGCGGGAATTGATGAGCAGTTCTTC.

The rearrangement links TRBV11-2 to TRBJ2-5; a weak D match, TRBD1 (6 bases). Germline CDR1 SGHAT, CDR2 FQNNGV. CDR3 length: 15 amino acids. Trimming removed 3 bases at V and 1 base at J, with 12 bases between. CDR3 protein: CASSLATGFQETQYF. CDR3 DNA: TGTGCCAGCAGCTTGGCGACAGGCTTCCAAGAGACCCAGTACTTC.

This chain joins TRBV6-6 and TRBJ2-2; 7 bases fit TRBD1. From germline, CDR1 is MNHNY and CDR2 SVGAGI (reference sequence). This CDR3 comprises 16 residues. The trim removed 4 bases at V and 2 bases at J, leaving 7 bases unmatched. Here the CDR3 DNA reads TGTGCCAGCAGTTCCCTGGGACAGCCAAACACCGGGGAGCTGTTTTTT. It translates to CASSSLGQPNTGELFF.